This is a list of T cell receptor beta chains from one sample in a study of control samples from healthy donors and cancer patients. Sequencing used immunoSEQ multiplex PCR; TCRdb keeps in-frame clones, though not all of them. Seen here are 350,000 to 450,000 clones, 90% observed once, and the top ten hold around 6.4%. Material: PBMCs. The origin of the receptors is a man between 35 and 55 years old with head and neck cancer. Both conserved end residues are part of each CDR3. A D gene is named only where the DNA matches it firmly. The size of a clone is reported for some rows only, either as once, few or many, or as a class for expanded clones.

j_gene: TRBJ2-7; d_gene: TRBD1; abundance: .; v_gene: TRBV10-3; CDR3aa: CAIRGDRGSYEQYF; CDR3nt: TGTGCCATCAGGGGAGACAGGGGGTCCTACGAGCAGTACTTC
j_gene: TRBJ1-4; d_gene: .; abundance: .; v_gene: TRBV7-2; CDR3aa: CASSLGGGQKKLFF; CDR3nt: TGTGCCAGCAGCTTAGGGGGGGGTCAGAAAAAACTGTTTTTT
j_gene: TRBJ2-7; d_gene: TRBD2; abundance: .; v_gene: TRBV10-2; CDR3aa: CASSDTGTSGSYEQYF; CDR3nt: TGCGCCAGCAGTGATACCGGGACTAGCGGGAGCTACGAGCAGTACTTC
j_gene: TRBJ1-3; d_gene: .; abundance: .; v_gene: TRBV5-6; CDR3aa: CASSPSSGNTIYF; CDR3nt: TGTGCCAGCAGCCCGAGTTCTGGAAACACCATATATTTT
j_gene: TRBJ2-3; d_gene: .; abundance: .; v_gene: TRBV27; CDR3aa: CASSLVRGGTDTQYF; CDR3nt: TGTGCCAGCAGTTTAGTGAGGGGGGGCACAGATACGCAGTATTTT
j_gene: TRBJ2-1; d_gene: .; abundance: .; v_gene: TRBV27; CDR3aa: CASSSWSGLSYNEQFF; CDR3nt: TGTGCCAGCAGTTCGTGGTCGGGGCTTTCCTACAATGAGCAGTTCTTC
j_gene: TRBJ2-1; d_gene: TRBD2; abundance: .; v_gene: TRBV28; CDR3aa: CASSLPGTSGNEQFF; CDR3nt: TGTGCCAGCAGTTTACCCGGGACTAGCGGGAATGAGCAGTTCTTC
j_gene: TRBJ2-1; d_gene: .; abundance: .; v_gene: TRBV27; CDR3aa: CASSFLTRGGDEQFF; CDR3nt: TGTGCCAGCAGTTTTTTGACTAGAGGGGGCGATGAGCAGTTCTTC
j_gene: TRBJ2-7; d_gene: .; abundance: .; v_gene: TRBV10-3; CDR3aa: CAISEGGTEKSYEQYF; CDR3nt: TGTGCCATCAGTGAAGGCGGAACAGAGAAGTCCTACGAGCAGTACTTC
j_gene: TRBJ1-1; d_gene: .; abundance: .; v_gene: TRBV5-6; CDR3aa: CASSYDAGNTEAFF; CDR3nt: TGTGCCAGCAGCTATGATGCGGGGAACACTGAAGCTTTCTTT
j_gene: TRBJ1-1; d_gene: TRBD1; abundance: .; v_gene: TRBV5-1; CDR3aa: CASSGVTGGTTEAFF; CDR3nt: TGCGCCAGCAGCGGGGTGACAGGGGGCACCACTGAAGCTTTCTTT
j_gene: TRBJ1-1; d_gene: .; abundance: .; v_gene: TRBV5-1; CDR3aa: CASSLRGSTDSNTEAFF; CDR3nt: TGCGCCAGCAGCTTGCGGGGGTCAACAGACTCTAACACTGAAGCTTTCTTT
j_gene: TRBJ1-4; d_gene: .; abundance: .; v_gene: TRBV27; CDR3aa: CASPAGGGEKLFF; CDR3nt: TGTGCCAGCCCCGCGGGTGGAGGTGAAAAACTGTTTTTT
j_gene: TRBJ2-1; d_gene: TRBD1; abundance: .; v_gene: TRBV6-2/TRBV6-3; CDR3aa: CASSSLPGQVPYNEQFF; CDR3nt: TGTGCCAGCAGTTCTCTCCCGGGACAGGTCCCGTACAATGAGCAGTTCTTC
j_gene: TRBJ2-2; d_gene: TRBD2; abundance: .; v_gene: TRBV19; CDR3aa: CASSRLADTGELFF; CDR3nt: TGTGCCAGTAGTAGGCTAGCGGACACCGGGGAGCTGTTTTTT
j_gene: TRBJ2-3; d_gene: TRBD1; abundance: once; v_gene: TRBV5-6; CDR3aa: CASSSDRGHGDTQYF; CDR3nt: TGTGCCAGCAGCTCCGACAGGGGGCATGGAGATACGCAGTATTTT
j_gene: TRBJ1-1; d_gene: TRBD1; abundance: .; v_gene: TRBV11-2; CDR3aa: CASSKARGQGARWTEAFF; CDR3nt: TGTGCCAGCAGCAAAGCCCGGGGACAGGGGGCGCGTTGGACTGAAGCTTTCTTT
j_gene: TRBJ1-5; d_gene: .; abundance: .; v_gene: TRBV7-8; CDR3aa: CASSLVGYSNQPQHF; CDR3nt: TGTGCCAGCAGCTTAGTGGGGTATAGCAATCAGCCCCAGCATTTT
j_gene: TRBJ2-1; d_gene: TRBD1; abundance: .; v_gene: TRBV10-3; CDR3aa: CAIRRTGEDEQFF; CDR3nt: TGTGCCATCAGGAGGACAGGGGAGGATGAGCAGTTCTTC
j_gene: TRBJ1-4; d_gene: .; abundance: .; v_gene: TRBV29-1; CDR3aa: CSVDRNEKLFF; CDR3nt: TGCAGCGTTGACCGTAATGAAAAACTGTTTTTT
j_gene: TRBJ1-2; d_gene: .; abundance: .; v_gene: TRBV6-5; CDR3aa: CASSYSAGQGYTF; CDR3nt: TGTGCCAGCAGTTACTCGGCAGGGCAAGGCTACACCTTC
j_gene: TRBJ2-7; d_gene: .; abundance: .; v_gene: TRBV5-8; CDR3aa: CASSGFLGRGSYEQYF; CDR3nt: TGTGCCAGCAGCGGCTTCCTCGGGAGAGGCTCCTACGAGCAGTACTTC
j_gene: TRBJ1-5; d_gene: .; abundance: .; v_gene: TRBV12-3/TRBV12-4; CDR3aa: CASSPGSNQPQHF; CDR3nt: TGTGCCAGCAGTCCCGGGAGCAATCAGCCCCAGCATTTT
j_gene: TRBJ1-2; d_gene: .; abundance: many; v_gene: TRBV4-1; CDR3aa: CASSLSTLYNYGYTF; CDR3nt: TGCGCCAGCAGCCTAAGTACGCTATATAACTATGGCTACACCTTC
j_gene: TRBJ1-2; d_gene: .; abundance: .; v_gene: TRBV6-5; CDR3aa: CASSYGGPVNYGYTF; CDR3nt: TGTGCCAGCAGTTACGGTGGCCCGGTGAACTATGGCTACACCTTC
j_gene: TRBJ2-5; d_gene: .; abundance: once; v_gene: TRBV4-1; CDR3aa: CASSQSSGDQYF; CDR3nt: TGCGCCAGCAGCCAGTCGTCCGGGGACCAGTACTTC
j_gene: TRBJ2-1; d_gene: TRBD1; abundance: .; v_gene: TRBV7-3; CDR3aa: CASSSTGAAEQFF; CDR3nt: TGTGCCAGCAGCTCGACAGGGGCCGCGGAGCAGTTCTTC
j_gene: TRBJ1-5; d_gene: TRBD1; abundance: .; v_gene: TRBV30; CDR3aa: CAWGKQGRAPQHF; CDR3nt: TGTGCCTGGGGAAAACAGGGGCGGGCGCCCCAGCATTTT
j_gene: TRBJ1-1; d_gene: TRBD1; abundance: .; v_gene: TRBV9; CDR3aa: CASSPRQGGTEAFF; CDR3nt: TGTGCCAGCAGCCCCCGACAGGGAGGGACTGAAGCTTTCTTT
j_gene: TRBJ2-3; d_gene: TRBD2; abundance: .; v_gene: TRBV7-9; CDR3aa: CASSVAGPDTQYF; CDR3nt: TGTGCCAGCAGTGTAGCGGGACCAGATACGCAGTATTTT
j_gene: TRBJ2-2; d_gene: TRBD2; abundance: once; v_gene: TRBV9; CDR3aa: CASTTRTSGGSGTGELFF; CDR3nt: TGTGCCAGCACCACGAGGACTAGCGGGGGTTCAGGCACCGGGGAGCTGTTTTTT
j_gene: TRBJ1-5; d_gene: .; abundance: .; v_gene: TRBV28; CDR3aa: CASGITDRLQPQHF; CDR3nt: TGTGCCAGCGGTATCACGGACAGACTACAGCCCCAGCATTTT
j_gene: TRBJ2-7; d_gene: TRBD1; abundance: .; v_gene: TRBV7-7; CDR3aa: CASSLGTGSSYEQYF; CDR3nt: TGTGCTAGCAGCTTAGGGACAGGGAGCTCCTACGAGCAGTACTTC
j_gene: TRBJ2-6; d_gene: TRBD1; abundance: .; v_gene: TRBV19; CDR3aa: CASLRARDRDFTGANVLTF; CDR3nt: TGTGCCAGCCTTCGGGCTCGGGACAGGGATTTCACCGGGGCCAACGTCCTGACTTTC
j_gene: TRBJ2-1; d_gene: .; abundance: .; v_gene: TRBV9; CDR3aa: CASSESPLGYEQFF; CDR3nt: TGTGCCAGCAGCGAATCCCCCCTGGGGTATGAGCAGTTCTTC
j_gene: TRBJ1-4; d_gene: .; abundance: .; v_gene: TRBV3-1/TRBV3-2; CDR3aa: CASRLGEGGEKLFF; CDR3nt: TGTGCCAGCAGACTAGGGGAGGGTGGTGAAAAACTGTTTTTT
j_gene: TRBJ1-2; d_gene: .; abundance: few; v_gene: TRBV30; CDR3aa: CAWSTGQSYGYTF; CDR3nt: TGTGCCTGGTCAACAGGGCAGTCCTATGGCTACACCTTC
j_gene: TRBJ2-7; d_gene: .; abundance: .; v_gene: TRBV6-7; CDR3aa: CASSGPVAPSSYEQYF; CDR3nt: TGTGCCAGCAGTGGGCCGGTAGCACCTAGCTCCTACGAGCAGTACTTC
j_gene: TRBJ2-2; d_gene: .; abundance: .; v_gene: TRBV12-5; CDR3aa: CASGLVLPGRHQTNTGELFF; CDR3nt: TGTGCTAGTGGTTTGGTACTCCCAGGGAGACACCAAACGAACACCGGGGAGCTGTTTTTT
j_gene: TRBJ1-5; d_gene: .; abundance: .; v_gene: TRBV10-3; CDR3aa: CAISSTQGEGNQPQHF; CDR3nt: TGTGCCATCAGTTCTACACAGGGAGAGGGAAATCAGCCCCAGCATTTT
j_gene: TRBJ1-3; d_gene: .; abundance: .; v_gene: TRBV9; CDR3aa: CASSPNGNTIYF; CDR3nt: TGTGCCAGCAGCCCTAATGGGAACACCATATATTTT
j_gene: TRBJ1-2; d_gene: TRBD1; abundance: once; v_gene: TRBV18; CDR3aa: CASSLGTGSYGYTF; CDR3nt: TGTGCCAGCTCACTCGGGACAGGGTCCTATGGCTACACCTTC
j_gene: TRBJ2-4; d_gene: .; abundance: .; v_gene: TRBV30; CDR3aa: CAWSPRIRGKNIQYF; CDR3nt: TGTGCCTGGAGTCCCCGTATAAGGGGCAAAAACATTCAGTACTTC
j_gene: TRBJ2-7; d_gene: .; abundance: .; v_gene: TRBV24-1; CDR3aa: CATSVPGSHEQYF; CDR3nt: TGTGCCACCAGTGTTCCAGGGTCGCACGAGCAGTACTTC
j_gene: TRBJ1-2; d_gene: .; abundance: once; v_gene: TRBV5-1; CDR3aa: CASSLGTDRYGYTF; CDR3nt: TGCGCCAGCAGCTTGGGCACGGACAGATATGGCTACACCTTC
j_gene: TRBJ2-3; d_gene: .; abundance: .; v_gene: TRBV30; CDR3aa: CAWSPGGTDTQYF; CDR3nt: TGTGCCTGGAGTCCTGGGGGGACAGATACGCAGTATTTT
j_gene: TRBJ2-7; d_gene: .; abundance: .; v_gene: TRBV9; CDR3aa: CASSGIAGAYEQYF; CDR3nt: TGTGCCAGCAGCGGAATAGCTGGGGCCTACGAGCAGTACTTC
j_gene: TRBJ2-7; d_gene: TRBD2; abundance: .; v_gene: TRBV28; CDR3aa: CASSPITLAGGVYEQYF; CDR3nt: TGTGCCAGCAGCCCTATTACTTTAGCGGGAGGGGTCTACGAGCAGTACTTC
j_gene: TRBJ1-6; d_gene: .; abundance: .; v_gene: TRBV18; CDR3aa: CASSPTREGMTPLHF; CDR3nt: TGTGCCAGCTCACCTACCCGGGAAGGGATGACACCCCTCCACTTT
j_gene: TRBJ2-7; d_gene: .; abundance: .; v_gene: TRBV20-1; CDR3aa: CSASDSDRNEQYF; CDR3nt: TGCAGTGCTAGTGATTCCGACAGAAACGAGCAGTACTTC